A single T cell receptor (beta chain) is shown here with its context. The data belong to a study of blood T cell repertoires in COVID-19. At the level of the study: Acute-phase and convalescent COVID-19 samples originated in the United States, Italy and Spain. The cDNA or gDNA used as material had been derived from T cells, B-cell-depleted T cells, or PBMCs.

V shed 5 bases and J 2 bases; nucleotides not matched to a gene: 3. CDR3 length: 15 residues. Germline V gives CDR1 SNHLY, CDR2 FYNNEI. As handled by the study authors: It was from reference gene primer amplification that nucleated cell counts were estimated. The data were produced by immunoSEQ multiplex PCR, yet TCRdb's version contains in-frame clones alone and is incomplete. V and J calls and clone size follow that table, whereas D and trimming were derived from the DNA. The data contain 60,000 to 80,000 clones, roughly 92% of them singletons. This receptor was identified in a human donor in a cohort sampled during active COVID-19. The sample consisted of peripheral blood. The chain couples TRBV2 to TRBJ1-2; 12 positions agree with TRBD1. For the CDR3, the DNA is TGTGCCAGCAGTATCGGGACAGGGGGCAACTATGGCTACACCTTC. Protein sequence: CASSIGTGGNYGYTF.